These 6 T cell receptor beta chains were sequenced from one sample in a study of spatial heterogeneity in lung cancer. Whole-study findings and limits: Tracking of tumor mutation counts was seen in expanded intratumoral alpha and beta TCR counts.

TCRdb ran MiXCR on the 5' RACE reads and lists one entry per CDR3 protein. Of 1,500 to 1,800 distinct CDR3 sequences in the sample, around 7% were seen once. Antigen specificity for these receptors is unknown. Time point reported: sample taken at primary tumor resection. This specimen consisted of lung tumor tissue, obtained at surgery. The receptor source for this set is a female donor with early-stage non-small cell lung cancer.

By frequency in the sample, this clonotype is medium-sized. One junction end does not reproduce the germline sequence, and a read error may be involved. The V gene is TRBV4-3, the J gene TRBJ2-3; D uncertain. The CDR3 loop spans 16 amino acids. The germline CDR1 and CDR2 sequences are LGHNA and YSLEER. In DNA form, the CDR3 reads TGCGTCAGCAGCCAAGAGGCGGCACTTAGCACAGATACGCAGTATTTT. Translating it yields CVSSQEAALSTDTQYF.

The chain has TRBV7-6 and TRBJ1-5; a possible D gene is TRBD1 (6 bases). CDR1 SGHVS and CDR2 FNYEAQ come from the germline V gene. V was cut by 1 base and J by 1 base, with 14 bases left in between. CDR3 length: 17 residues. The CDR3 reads CASSLGPTGISNQPQHF. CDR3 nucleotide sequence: TGTGCCAGCAGCTTAGGCCCAACAGGGATAAGCAATCAGCCCCAGCATTTT.

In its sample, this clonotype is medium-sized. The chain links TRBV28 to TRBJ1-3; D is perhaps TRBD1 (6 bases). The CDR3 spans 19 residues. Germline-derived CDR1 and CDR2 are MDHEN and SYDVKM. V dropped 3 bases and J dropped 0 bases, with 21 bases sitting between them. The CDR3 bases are TGTGCCAGCAGTTTTAAATCATTTGTAACAGGGTACTCTGGAAACACCATATATTTT. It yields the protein CASSFKSFVTGYSGNTIYF.

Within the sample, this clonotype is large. CDR3 nucleotide sequence: TGTGCCAGCAGCTTAGAAAGAAACACTGAAGCTTTCTTT. This codes for CASSLERNTEAFF. V and J are TRBV7-6 and TRBJ1-1; D not resolved. V was cut by 1 base and J by 2 bases, with 5 bases left in between. In germline, CDR1 is SGHVS, CDR2 FNYEAQ. The CDR3 contains 13 residues.

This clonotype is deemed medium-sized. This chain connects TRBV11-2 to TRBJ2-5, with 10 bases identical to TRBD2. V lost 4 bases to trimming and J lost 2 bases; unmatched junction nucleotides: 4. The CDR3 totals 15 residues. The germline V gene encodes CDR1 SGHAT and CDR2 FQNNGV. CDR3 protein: CASSSGTSEQETQYF. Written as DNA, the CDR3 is TGTGCCAGCAGCTCCGGGACTAGCGAACAAGAGACCCAGTACTTC.

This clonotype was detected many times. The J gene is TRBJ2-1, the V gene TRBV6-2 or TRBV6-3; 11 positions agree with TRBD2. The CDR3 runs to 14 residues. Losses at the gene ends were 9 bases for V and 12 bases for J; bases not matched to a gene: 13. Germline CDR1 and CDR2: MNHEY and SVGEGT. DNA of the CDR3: TGTGCCAGTACCGGGACTAGCGGTTTCAGGGTGCAGTTCTTC. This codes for CASTGTSGFRVQFF.